This T cell receptor beta chain was identified in a study of T cell clonality in common variable immunodeficiency. Sequenced by immunoSEQ multiplex PCR; TCRdb stores in-frame clones only, minus some. The sample holds roughly 25,000 clones, and no clone turns up only once. The germline CDR1 and CDR2 sequences are SGHTA and FQGNSA. This CDR3 contains 15 residues. Trimming left V 2 bases short and J 2 bases short, with 11 bases between. In its sample, this clone was seen a few times. Its antigen is as yet unknown. The read comes to an end 3 residues before the CDR3 does, leaving the germline J gene to fill in the end. Regarding the study as a whole: What drives increased CVID clonality needs T cell subpopulation sequencing. Fewer deletions and N-nucleotide insertions were reportedly seen in common variable immunodeficiency TCR beta sequences. CVID patient heterogeneity limited repertoire-clinical complication correlations. CVID subjects shared fewer TCRbeta clones than healthy controls did.

The sample was peripheral blood mononuclear cells. The clonotype originates from a human donor with common variable immunodeficiency. The chain couples TRBV7-2 to TRBJ2-3; D is unclear. The DNA read from the CDR3 is TGTGCCAGCAGCTTAATTCACAGCCCCACAGATACG. Protein product: CASSLIHSPTDT. The CDR3 reads in full as CASSLIHSPTDTQYF. Based on the CDR3 plus reference TRBV7-2 and TRBJ2-3, the full variable domain is GAGVSQSPSNKVTEKGKDVELRCDPISGHTALYWYRQSLGQGLEFLIYFQGNSAPDKSGLPSDRFSAERTGGSVSTLTIQRTQQEDSAVYLCASSLIHSPTDTQYFGPGTRLTVL.